The rows below give T cell receptor beta chains drawn from one sample of a study of blood T cell repertoires in COVID-19. The method was immunoSEQ multiplex PCR; TCRdb's version includes in-frame clones alone and lacks a portion of them. In the table there are 200,000 or so clones, about 85% of which are singletons. The sequencing input was peripheral blood. Receptor source: a woman older than 75 with COVID-19, enrolled during active disease. CDR3s include the opening cysteine and the closing phenylalanine or tryptophan. Fields, in order: CDR3 length, V gene, J gene, clone size, D gene, CDR3 protein, CDR3 DNA. The D gene is left open where the match is weak. Only some rows state a clone size, as once, few, many or a class for expanded clones.

cdr3_length: 13
v_call: TRBV10-3
j_call: TRBJ1-4
clone_size: -
d_call: -
cdr3_aa: CAISEKTEEKLFF
cdr3_nt: TGTGCCATCAGTGAGAAAACAGAGGAAAAACTGTTTTTT

cdr3_length: 14
v_call: TRBV7-3
j_call: TRBJ1-2
clone_size: -
d_call: TRBD1
cdr3_aa: CASSADGTGNGYTF
cdr3_nt: TGTGCCAGCAGCGCAGACGGGACAGGGAATGGCTACACCTTC

cdr3_length: 16
v_call: TRBV6-2/TRBV6-3
j_call: TRBJ2-2
clone_size: -
d_call: -
cdr3_aa: CASSPPTSANTGELFF
cdr3_nt: TGTGCCAGCAGTCCCCCCACTAGTGCGAACACCGGGGAGCTGTTTTTT

cdr3_length: 14
v_call: TRBV28
j_call: TRBJ1-6
clone_size: -
d_call: -
cdr3_aa: CASLFRQYNSPLHF
cdr3_nt: TGTGCCAGCTTGTTTAGACAGTATAATTCACCCCTCCACTTT

cdr3_length: 15
v_call: TRBV18
j_call: TRBJ2-5
clone_size: -
d_call: TRBD2
cdr3_aa: CASSPSGGDLATQYF
cdr3_nt: TGTGCCAGCTCACCAAGCGGGGGAGACCTAGCCACCCAGTACTTC

cdr3_length: 18
v_call: TRBV19
j_call: TRBJ2-5
clone_size: -
d_call: -
cdr3_aa: CASSIDGGANRQQETQYF
cdr3_nt: TGTGCCAGTAGTATAGATGGCGGGGCCAACCGACAACAAGAGACCCAGTACTTC

cdr3_length: 12
v_call: TRBV6-4
j_call: TRBJ2-2
clone_size: few
d_call: -
cdr3_aa: CASSSNTGELFF
cdr3_nt: TGTGCCAGCAGTAGCAACACCGGGGAGCTGTTTTTT

cdr3_length: 13
v_call: TRBV10-3
j_call: TRBJ2-3
clone_size: -
d_call: -
cdr3_aa: CAISGGLTDTQYF
cdr3_nt: TGTGCCATCAGTGGAGGCCTCACAGATACGCAGTATTTT

cdr3_length: 13
v_call: TRBV5-8
j_call: TRBJ2-7
clone_size: -
d_call: -
cdr3_aa: CASSSTGLRGKYF
cdr3_nt: TGTGCCAGCAGCTCGACGGGGTTGAGGGGGAAGTACTTC

cdr3_length: 13
v_call: TRBV12-3/TRBV12-4
j_call: TRBJ1-2
clone_size: -
d_call: -
cdr3_aa: CASSTTGGSGYTF
cdr3_nt: TGTGCCAGCAGCACGACAGGAGGAAGCGGCTACACCTTC

cdr3_length: 14
v_call: TRBV20-1
j_call: TRBJ2-4
clone_size: -
d_call: -
cdr3_aa: CSASDQGTKNIQYF
cdr3_nt: TGCAGTGCTAGTGATCAGGGGACCAAAAACATTCAGTACTTC

cdr3_length: 15
v_call: TRBV19
j_call: TRBJ2-7
clone_size: few
d_call: TRBD1
cdr3_aa: CASSILTDRVYEQYF
cdr3_nt: TGTGCCAGTAGTATCCTGACTGACAGGGTATACGAGCAGTACTTC

cdr3_length: 14
v_call: TRBV6-2/TRBV6-3
j_call: TRBJ2-3
clone_size: -
d_call: -
cdr3_aa: CASSYTGVGDTQYF
cdr3_nt: TGTGCCAGCAGTTACACGGGGGTCGGTGATACGCAGTATTTT

cdr3_length: 16
v_call: TRBV7-2
j_call: TRBJ2-5
clone_size: -
d_call: TRBD2
cdr3_aa: CASSLVGLAGGETQYF
cdr3_nt: TGTGCCAGCAGCTTAGTTGGACTAGCGGGGGGAGAGACCCAGTACTTC

cdr3_length: 14
v_call: TRBV28
j_call: TRBJ1-2
clone_size: -
d_call: -
cdr3_aa: CASSLEQNLYGYTF
cdr3_nt: TGTGCCAGCAGTTTGGAACAGAACCTCTATGGCTACACCTTC

cdr3_length: 14
v_call: TRBV29-1
j_call: TRBJ2-3
clone_size: -
d_call: TRBD2
cdr3_aa: CSAKRGGTTDTQYF
cdr3_nt: TGCAGCGCCAAGCGGGGGGGGACCACAGATACGCAGTATTTT

cdr3_length: 15
v_call: TRBV5-4
j_call: TRBJ2-1
clone_size: -
d_call: TRBD2
cdr3_aa: CASSLVSGAYNEQFF
cdr3_nt: TGTGCCAGCAGCTTGGTTAGCGGGGCTTACAATGAGCAGTTCTTC

cdr3_length: 15
v_call: TRBV28
j_call: TRBJ1-6
clone_size: -
d_call: TRBD1
cdr3_aa: CASSQWDRANSPLHF
cdr3_nt: TGTGCCAGCAGCCAATGGGACAGGGCCAATTCACCCCTCCACTTT

cdr3_length: 13
v_call: TRBV19
j_call: TRBJ1-1
clone_size: -
d_call: -
cdr3_aa: CASRGVLNTEAFF
cdr3_nt: TGTGCCAGTAGGGGCGTTTTGAACACTGAAGCTTTCTTT

cdr3_length: 12
v_call: TRBV11-2
j_call: TRBJ1-2
clone_size: few
d_call: -
cdr3_aa: CASSPNSYGYTF
cdr3_nt: TGTGCCAGCAGCCCTAATTCCTATGGCTACACCTTC

cdr3_length: 16
v_call: TRBV18
j_call: TRBJ1-3
clone_size: -
d_call: -
cdr3_aa: CASSPLQGGAGNTIYF
cdr3_nt: TGTGCCAGCTCACCACTGCAGGGAGGCGCTGGAAACACCATATATTTT

cdr3_length: 15
v_call: TRBV5-5
j_call: TRBJ2-7
clone_size: -
d_call: -
cdr3_aa: CASSLTSRSSYEQYF
cdr3_nt: TGTGCCAGCAGCTTGACCTCACGGAGTTCCTACGAGCAGTACTTC

cdr3_length: 16
v_call: TRBV28
j_call: TRBJ1-6
clone_size: -
d_call: TRBD1
cdr3_aa: CASSSTRTGYNSPLHF
cdr3_nt: TGTGCCAGCAGTTCAACAAGGACAGGCTATAATTCACCCCTCCACTTT

cdr3_length: 15
v_call: TRBV7-2
j_call: TRBJ1-5
clone_size: few
d_call: -
cdr3_aa: CASSLYSGFNQPQHF
cdr3_nt: TGTGCCAGCAGCTTATATTCAGGCTTCAATCAGCCCCAGCATTTT

cdr3_length: 16
v_call: TRBV7-2
j_call: TRBJ1-3
clone_size: -
d_call: TRBD1
cdr3_aa: CASSPQGVRSQNTIYF
cdr3_nt: TGTGCCAGCAGCCCTCAGGGGGTAAGAAGCCAAAACACCATATATTTT

cdr3_length: 15
v_call: TRBV6-5
j_call: TRBJ1-5
clone_size: -
d_call: -
cdr3_aa: CASSPGIRGDQPQHF
cdr3_nt: TGTGCCAGCAGTCCAGGGATCAGGGGAGATCAGCCCCAGCATTTT

cdr3_length: 14
v_call: TRBV6-5
j_call: TRBJ1-1
clone_size: -
d_call: TRBD1
cdr3_aa: CASSRTGVLTEAFF
cdr3_nt: TGTGCCAGCAGTCGAACAGGGGTCCTCACTGAAGCTTTCTTT

cdr3_length: 19
v_call: TRBV5-1
j_call: TRBJ2-3
clone_size: once
d_call: TRBD2
cdr3_aa: CAIRGAGTSGGDPPDTQYF
cdr3_nt: TGCGCCATCCGCGGGGCTGGGACTAGCGGGGGGGATCCCCCAGATACGCAGTATTTT

cdr3_length: 13
v_call: TRBV6-5
j_call: TRBJ1-2
clone_size: -
d_call: TRBD1
cdr3_aa: CASSLGTDYGYTF
cdr3_nt: TGTGCCAGCAGCCTCGGGACAGACTATGGCTACACCTTC

cdr3_length: 16
v_call: TRBV10-3
j_call: TRBJ2-2
clone_size: -
d_call: -
cdr3_aa: CAISDAGRRGPGELFF
cdr3_nt: TGTGCCATCAGCGATGCGGGAAGACGAGGACCCGGGGAGCTGTTTTTT

cdr3_length: 13
v_call: TRBV10-3
j_call: TRBJ1-2
clone_size: -
d_call: TRBD1
cdr3_aa: CAISGTGGDGYTF
cdr3_nt: TGTGCCATCAGTGGGACAGGGGGCGATGGCTACACCTTC

cdr3_length: 17
v_call: TRBV19
j_call: TRBJ1-2
clone_size: -
d_call: -
cdr3_aa: CASSSNAGTGAVGGYTF
cdr3_nt: TGTGCCAGTAGTTCCAACGCAGGCACCGGAGCGGTGGGTGGCTACACCTTC

cdr3_length: 15
v_call: TRBV10-3
j_call: TRBJ1-2
clone_size: once
d_call: TRBD1
cdr3_aa: CAISARQGANYGYTF
cdr3_nt: TGTGCCATCAGTGCCCGACAGGGAGCTAACTATGGCTACACCTTC

cdr3_length: 11
v_call: TRBV5-6
j_call: TRBJ1-2
clone_size: -
d_call: -
cdr3_aa: CASSLSRAYTF
cdr3_nt: TGTGCCAGCAGCTTGAGCAGGGCCTACACCTTC

cdr3_length: 19
v_call: TRBV7-9
j_call: TRBJ1-4
clone_size: few
d_call: TRBD1
cdr3_aa: CASSVRVDRRGTTNEKLFF
cdr3_nt: TGTGCCAGCAGCGTTCGAGTGGACAGGAGGGGAACAACTAATGAAAAACTGTTTTTT

cdr3_length: 15
v_call: TRBV10-3
j_call: TRBJ1-2
clone_size: -
d_call: -
cdr3_aa: CAITMGLGGNGGYTF
cdr3_nt: TGTGCCATCACTATGGGACTCGGCGGGAACGGTGGCTACACCTTC

cdr3_length: 15
v_call: TRBV9
j_call: TRBJ2-7
clone_size: -
d_call: -
cdr3_aa: CASSVGDSFSYEQYF
cdr3_nt: TGTGCCAGCAGCGTAGGAGACAGTTTCTCCTACGAGCAGTACTTC

cdr3_length: 15
v_call: TRBV6-6
j_call: TRBJ2-5
clone_size: -
d_call: TRBD1
cdr3_aa: CASSYLDRGQETQYF
cdr3_nt: TGTGCCAGCAGTTATCTCGACAGGGGGCAAGAGACCCAGTACTTC

cdr3_length: 15
v_call: TRBV23-1
j_call: TRBJ1-1
clone_size: -
d_call: -
cdr3_aa: CASSQSQDRYTEAFF
cdr3_nt: TGCGCCAGCAGTCAATCTCAAGACAGATACACTGAAGCTTTCTTT

cdr3_length: 15
v_call: TRBV6-4
j_call: TRBJ2-1
clone_size: -
d_call: -
cdr3_aa: CASSEAYGYYNEQFF
cdr3_nt: TGTGCCAGCAGTGAGGCTTATGGTTACTACAATGAGCAGTTCTTC

cdr3_length: 17
v_call: TRBV5-8
j_call: TRBJ1-3
clone_size: once
d_call: -
cdr3_aa: CASSLDLRPRGGNTIYF
cdr3_nt: TGTGCCAGCAGCTTGGATTTGAGGCCCAGAGGGGGAAACACCATATATTTT

cdr3_length: 13
v_call: TRBV7-3
j_call: TRBJ2-7
clone_size: -
d_call: -
cdr3_aa: CASSLRDTYEQYF
cdr3_nt: TGTGCCAGCAGCTTAAGGGACACCTACGAGCAGTACTTC

cdr3_length: 14
v_call: TRBV4-1
j_call: TRBJ2-1
clone_size: -
d_call: -
cdr3_aa: CASSQVGVLNEQFF
cdr3_nt: TGCGCCAGCAGCCAAGTAGGAGTTCTCAATGAGCAGTTCTTC

cdr3_length: 15
v_call: TRBV4-2
j_call: TRBJ1-5
clone_size: -
d_call: TRBD1
cdr3_aa: CASSQGTGGDQPQHF
cdr3_nt: TGTGCCAGCAGCCAAGGGACAGGGGGGGATCAGCCCCAGCATTTT

cdr3_length: 15
v_call: TRBV5-4
j_call: TRBJ2-7
clone_size: -
d_call: -
cdr3_aa: CASSPFGMGNYEQYF
cdr3_nt: TGTGCCAGCAGCCCCTTCGGGATGGGAAACTACGAGCAGTACTTC

cdr3_length: 14
v_call: TRBV10-3
j_call: TRBJ2-5
clone_size: -
d_call: TRBD2
cdr3_aa: CATSGTSGEETQYF
cdr3_nt: TGTGCCACTTCCGGGACTAGCGGGGAAGAGACCCAGTACTTC

cdr3_length: 12
v_call: TRBV29-1
j_call: TRBJ1-3
clone_size: -
d_call: -
cdr3_aa: CSVETNGNTIYF
cdr3_nt: TGCAGCGTTGAGACAAATGGAAACACCATATATTTT

cdr3_length: 17
v_call: TRBV4-2
j_call: TRBJ2-1
clone_size: -
d_call: TRBD1
cdr3_aa: CASSQGMDRGSYNEQFF
cdr3_nt: TGTGCCAGCAGCCAAGGTATGGACAGGGGTTCCTACAATGAGCAGTTCTTC

cdr3_length: 16
v_call: TRBV11-2
j_call: TRBJ2-1
clone_size: -
d_call: TRBD1
cdr3_aa: CASSFPGGVRPNEQFF
cdr3_nt: TGTGCCAGCAGCTTTCCAGGGGGCGTGCGCCCCAATGAGCAGTTCTTC

cdr3_length: 12
v_call: TRBV30
j_call: TRBJ2-7
clone_size: -
d_call: -
cdr3_aa: CAWSAHSYEQYF
cdr3_nt: TGTGCCTGGAGTGCACACTCCTACGAGCAGTACTTC

cdr3_length: 16
v_call: TRBV6-1
j_call: TRBJ2-2
clone_size: -
d_call: -
cdr3_aa: CASSDSRRGNTGELFF
cdr3_nt: TGTGCCAGCAGTGATTCGCGACGGGGGAACACCGGGGAGCTGTTTTTT